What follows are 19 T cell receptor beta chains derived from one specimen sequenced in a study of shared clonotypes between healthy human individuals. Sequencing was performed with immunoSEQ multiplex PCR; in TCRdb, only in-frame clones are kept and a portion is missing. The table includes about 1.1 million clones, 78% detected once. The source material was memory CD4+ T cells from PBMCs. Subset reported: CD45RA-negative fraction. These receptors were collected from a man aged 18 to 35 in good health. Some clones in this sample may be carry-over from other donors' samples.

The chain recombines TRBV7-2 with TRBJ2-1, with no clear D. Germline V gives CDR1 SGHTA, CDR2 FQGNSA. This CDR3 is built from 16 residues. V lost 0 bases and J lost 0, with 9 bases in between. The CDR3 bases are TGTGCCAGCAGCTTAGCGCCCGTTAGCTCCTACAATGAGCAGTTCTTC. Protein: CASSLAPVSSYNEQFF.

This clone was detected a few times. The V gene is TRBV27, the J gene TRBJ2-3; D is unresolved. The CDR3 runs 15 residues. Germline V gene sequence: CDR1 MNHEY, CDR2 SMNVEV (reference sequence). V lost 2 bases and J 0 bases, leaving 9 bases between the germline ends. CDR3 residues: CASSLQTLSTDTQYF. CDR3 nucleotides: TGTGCCAGCAGTTTACAGACCTTAAGCACAGATACGCAGTATTTT.

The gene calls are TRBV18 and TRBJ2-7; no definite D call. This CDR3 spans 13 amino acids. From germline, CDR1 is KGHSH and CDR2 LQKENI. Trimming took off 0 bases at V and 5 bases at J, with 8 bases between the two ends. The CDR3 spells CASSPPAEDEQYF. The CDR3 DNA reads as TGTGCCAGCTCACCACCGGCCGAGGACGAGCAGTACTTC.

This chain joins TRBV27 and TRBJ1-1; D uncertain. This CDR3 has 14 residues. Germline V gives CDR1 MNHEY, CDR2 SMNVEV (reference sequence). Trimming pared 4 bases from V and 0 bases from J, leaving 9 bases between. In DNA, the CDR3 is TGTGCCAGCAGTTCTGCGGTCATGAACACTGAAGCTTTCTTT. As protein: CASSSAVMNTEAFF.

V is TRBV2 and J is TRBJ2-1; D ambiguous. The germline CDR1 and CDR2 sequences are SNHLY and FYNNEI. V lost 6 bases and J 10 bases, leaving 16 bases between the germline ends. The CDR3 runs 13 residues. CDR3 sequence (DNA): TGTGCCAGCAGAGATTCCAGTTACGGCGAGCAGTTCTTC. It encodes CASRDSSYGEQFF. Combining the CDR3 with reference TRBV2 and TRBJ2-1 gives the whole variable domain EPEVTQTPSHQVTQMGQEVILRCVPISNHLYFYWYRQILGQKVEFLVSFYNNEISEKSEIFDDQFSVERPDGSNFTLKIRSTKLEDSAMYFCASRDSSYGEQFFGPGTRLTVL.

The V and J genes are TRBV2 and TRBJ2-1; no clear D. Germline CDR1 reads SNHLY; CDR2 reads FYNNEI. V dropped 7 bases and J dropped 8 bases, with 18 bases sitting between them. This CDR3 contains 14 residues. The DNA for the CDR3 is TGTGCCAGCATCCCTAACCGATATGTCCATGAGCAGTTCTTC. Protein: CASIPNRYVHEQFF.

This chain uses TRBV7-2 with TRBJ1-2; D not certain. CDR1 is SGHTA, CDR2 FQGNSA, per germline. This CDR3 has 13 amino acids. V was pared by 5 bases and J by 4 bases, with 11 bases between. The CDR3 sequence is CASSPSLVYGYTF. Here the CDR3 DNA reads TGTGCCAGCAGCCCCTCTCTCGTCTATGGCTACACCTTC.

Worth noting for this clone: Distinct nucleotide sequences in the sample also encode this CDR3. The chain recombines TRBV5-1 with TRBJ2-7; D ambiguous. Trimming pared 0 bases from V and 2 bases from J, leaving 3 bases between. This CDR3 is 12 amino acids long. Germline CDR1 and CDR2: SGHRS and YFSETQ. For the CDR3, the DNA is TGCGCCAGCAGCTTGGTGGCCTACGAGCAGTACTTC. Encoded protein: CASSLVAYEQYF. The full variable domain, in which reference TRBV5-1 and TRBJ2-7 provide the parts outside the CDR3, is KAGVTQTPRYLIKTRGQQVTLSCSPISGHRSVSWYQQTPGQGLQFLFEYFSETQRNKGNFPGRFSGRQFSNSRSEMNVSTLELGDSALYLCASSLVAYEQYFGPGTRLTVT.

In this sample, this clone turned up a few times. The CDR3 DNA follows: TGTGCCAGCAGCAAAGCGGGAGAGCCCTACGAGCAGTACTTC. Its protein product is CASSKAGEPYEQYF. The J gene is TRBJ2-7, the V gene TRBV27, with 8 bases matching TRBD2. This CDR3 has 14 residues. Per germline, CDR1 MNHEY and CDR2 SMNVEV (reference sequence). J gave up 2 bases and V 6 bases, and 6 bases lay outside the gene matches.

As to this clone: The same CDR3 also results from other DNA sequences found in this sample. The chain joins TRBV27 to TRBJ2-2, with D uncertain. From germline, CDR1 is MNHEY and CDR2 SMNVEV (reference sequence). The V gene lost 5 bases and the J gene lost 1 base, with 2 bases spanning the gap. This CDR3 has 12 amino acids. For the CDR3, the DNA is TGTGCCAGCAGTAGGAACACCGGGGAGCTGTTTTTT. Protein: CASSRNTGELFF.

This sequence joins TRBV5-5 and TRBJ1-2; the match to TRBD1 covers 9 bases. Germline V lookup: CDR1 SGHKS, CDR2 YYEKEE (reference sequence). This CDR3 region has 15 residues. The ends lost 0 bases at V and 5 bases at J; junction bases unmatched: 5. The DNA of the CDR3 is TGTGCCAGCAGCTTGGTAACAGGGGGCAGGTATGGCTACACCTTC. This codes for CASSLVTGGRYGYTF. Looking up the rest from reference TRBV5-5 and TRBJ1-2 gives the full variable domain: DAGVTQSPTHLIKTRGQQVTLRCSPISGHKSVSWYQQVLGQGPQFIFQYYEKEERGRGNFPDRFSARQFPNYSSELNVNALLLGDSALYLCASSLVTGGRYGYTFGSGTRLTVV.

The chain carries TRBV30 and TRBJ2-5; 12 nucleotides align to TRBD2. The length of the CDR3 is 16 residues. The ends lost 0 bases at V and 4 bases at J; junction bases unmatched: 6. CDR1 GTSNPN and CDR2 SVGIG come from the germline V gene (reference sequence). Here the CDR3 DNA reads TGTGCCTGGAGTGTAGGACTAGCGGGAAGTCGAGAGACCCAGTACTTC. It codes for CAWSVGLAGSRETQYF.

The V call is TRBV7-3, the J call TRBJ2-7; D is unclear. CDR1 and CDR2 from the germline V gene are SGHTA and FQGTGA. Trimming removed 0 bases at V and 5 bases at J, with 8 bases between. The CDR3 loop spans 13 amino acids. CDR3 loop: CASSLTWGDEQYF. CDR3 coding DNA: TGTGCCAGCAGCTTAACGTGGGGTGACGAGCAGTACTTC.

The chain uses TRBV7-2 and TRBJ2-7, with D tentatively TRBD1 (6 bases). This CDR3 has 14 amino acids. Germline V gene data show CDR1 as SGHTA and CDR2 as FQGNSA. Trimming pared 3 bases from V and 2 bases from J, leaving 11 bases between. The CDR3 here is CASSFGNRAYEQYF. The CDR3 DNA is TGTGCCAGCAGCTTTGGTAACAGGGCCTACGAGCAGTACTTC.

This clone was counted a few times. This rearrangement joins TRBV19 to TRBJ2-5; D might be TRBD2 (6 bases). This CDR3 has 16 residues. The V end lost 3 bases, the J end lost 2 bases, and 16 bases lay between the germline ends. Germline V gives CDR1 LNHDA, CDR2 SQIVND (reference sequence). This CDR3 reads CASSIGAAGTQETQYF. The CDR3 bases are TGTGCCAGTAGTATCGGGGCAGCGGGTACTCAAGAGACCCAGTACTTC.

The CDR3 DNA reads TGCGCCAGCAGCTCAGGAGCGGGAGGGCTAGCCGAGCAGTACTTC. Residues: CASSSGAGGLAEQYF. This rearrangement joins TRBV4-1 to TRBJ2-7, with 10 bases lining up with TRBD2. The CDR3 covers 15 residues. With V trimmed by 5 bases and J by 6 bases, 10 bases remained unmatched. Germline CDR1 MGHRA, CDR2 YSYEKL.

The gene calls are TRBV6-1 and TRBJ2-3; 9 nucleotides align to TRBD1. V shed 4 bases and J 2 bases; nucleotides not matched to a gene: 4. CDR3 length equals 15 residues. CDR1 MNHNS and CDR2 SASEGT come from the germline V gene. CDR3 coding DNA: TGTGCCAGCAGTGCGGGACAGGGATACACAGATACGCAGTATTTT. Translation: CASSAGQGYTDTQYF.

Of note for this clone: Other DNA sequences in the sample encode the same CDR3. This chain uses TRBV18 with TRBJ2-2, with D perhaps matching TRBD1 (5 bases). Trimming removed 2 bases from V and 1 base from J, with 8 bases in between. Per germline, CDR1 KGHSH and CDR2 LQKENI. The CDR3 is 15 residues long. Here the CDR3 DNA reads TGTGCCAGCTCACCAAGTACAGGGAACACCGGGGAGCTGTTTTTT. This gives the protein CASSPSTGNTGELFF.

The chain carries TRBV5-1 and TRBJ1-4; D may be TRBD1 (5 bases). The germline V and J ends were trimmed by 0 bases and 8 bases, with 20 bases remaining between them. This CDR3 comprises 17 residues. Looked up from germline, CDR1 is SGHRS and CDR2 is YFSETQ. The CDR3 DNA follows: TGCGCCAGCAGCTTGGGAATCTCGGGCAGGGTACCGGAAAAACTGTTTTTT. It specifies CASSLGISGRVPEKLFF.